The 32 T cell receptor beta chains listed next were all sequenced from one sample in a study of human T cells and chemical hapten exposure (dated by TCRdb to about 2021). Reading the label with the study, this specimen's time point is: patch test 1, 2 weeks after DPC sensitization. The sample's treatment or condition, from its label and the paper: therapeutic diphenylcyclopropenone sensitization with weekly scalp DPC. Libraries were built with RACE. This sample was sequenced with a NextSeq 500. In TCRdb, the public reads were trimmed at Q25 with fastp and aligned with MiXCR, with productive beta chains retained. Each entry merges the rows of one CDR3 protein and shows their most common DNA and genes. Within this sample are about 120,000 distinct CDR3 sequences, with approximately 14% of them counted one time only. The top ten hold about 0.9% of the sample. The material sequenced was whole blood, taken in connection with sensitization to the hapten diphenylcyclopropenone (DPC). These receptors were taken from a man between 18 and 29 years old with alopecia areata. Some clones in this sample may be carry-over from other donors' samples.

The table lists this clonotype with a few counts. The chain couples TRBV7-2 to TRBJ1-1; 7 nucleotides align to TRBD1. This CDR3 contains 17 residues. V shed 1 base and J 5 bases; nucleotides not matched to a gene: 13. Germline CDR1 reads SGHTA; CDR2 reads FQGNSA. The CDR3 sequence: CASSLEAGGFMGTEAFF. For the CDR3, the DNA is TGTGCCAGCAGCTTAGAGGCAGGGGGATTTATGGGGACTGAAGCTTTCTTT.

This sequence joins TRBV4-1 and TRBJ1-4; D not resolved. This CDR3 has 13 residues. The V end was cut by 6 bases, the J end by 4 bases, with 9 bases between. Germline lookup yields CDR1 MGHRA and CDR2 YSYEKL. In DNA form, the CDR3 reads TGCGCCAGCAGTCTTTTTTTTAATGAAAAACTGTTTTTT. Its protein product is CASSLFFNEKLFF.

V gene TRBV5-1 combines with J gene TRBJ2-3; TRBD1 agrees at 7 bases. After removal of 7 bases from V and 4 bases from J, the junction contained 12 bases not matched to a gene. Germline CDR1 reads SGHRS; CDR2 reads YFSETQ. The CDR3 length is 15 residues. In nucleotides, the CDR3 is TGCGCCAGCGGCCCATCCCAGGGGGTGGCAGATACGCAGTATTTT. Translating gives CASGPSQGVADTQYF.

This clonotype was counted ten times or more. V gene TRBV5-4 combines with J gene TRBJ2-5; D might be TRBD1 (6 bases). Germline CDR1 SGHNT, CDR2 YYREEE (reference sequence). The V end was cut by 3 bases, the J end by 4 bases, with 10 bases between. The CDR3 runs to 13 residues. The chain's CDR3 is CASSSDRVETQYF. CDR3 nucleotides: TGTGCCAGCAGCTCGGACAGAGTAGAGACCCAGTACTTC.

This clonotype was seen at least ten times. This chain connects TRBV4-3 to TRBJ2-1; D gene uncertain. Germline V gives CDR1 LGHNA, CDR2 YSLEER. V lost 1 base to trimming and J lost 0 bases, with 10 bases between them. The CDR3 length is 16 residues. CDR3 coding DNA: TGCGCCAGCAGCCAAGTAGCTGAGAGCTCCTACAATGAGCAGTTCTTC. Translating it yields CASSQVAESSYNEQFF.

The chain carries TRBV9 and TRBJ1-1; weak D call: TRBD1 (5 bases). Trimming pared 0 bases from V and 1 base from J, leaving 7 bases between. CDR1 and CDR2 (germline): SGDLS, YYNGEE. The CDR3 has 14 amino acids. CDR3 DNA: TGTGCCAGCAGCGTAGAAGACAGGAACACTGAAGCTTTCTTT. Residues: CASSVEDRNTEAFF.

The sample holds a few counts of this clonotype. V is TRBV4-3 and J is TRBJ2-7, with D uncertain. This CDR3 spans 14 amino acids. Per the germline V gene, CDR1 is LGHNA and CDR2 is YSLEER. V was cut by 0 bases and J by 3 bases, with 9 bases left in between. As DNA, the CDR3 is TGCGCCAGCAGCCAAGATTGGGCGAGCTACGAGCAGTACTTC. Its translation: CASSQDWASYEQYF.

This clonotype was recorded a few times. V usage is TRBV4-2 and J usage is TRBJ2-1, with D possibly being TRBD2 (5 bases). Germline V gene lookup returns CDR1 LGHNA and CDR2 YNFKEQ. Trimming removed 8 bases from V and 6 bases from J, with 8 bases in between. CDR3 length equals 11 residues. This CDR3 reads CASSSGNEQFF. The CDR3 DNA follows: TGTGCCAGCTCGAGCGGCAATGAGCAGTTCTTC.

The rearrangement uses TRBV2 and TRBJ2-6, with D unresolved. The CDR3 covers 16 residues. The germline V gene has CDR1 SNHLY and CDR2 FYNNEI. V was pared by 6 bases and J by 2 bases, with 14 bases between. CDR3 bases: TGTGCCAGCAGGCCACCGTACCAGACTGGGGCCAACGTCCTGACTTTC. This encodes CASRPPYQTGANVLTF.

This clonotype came up a few times. The chain employs TRBV28 and TRBJ2-7; D is possibly TRBD1 (5 bases). Trimming pared 5 bases from V and 6 bases from J, leaving 17 bases between. Per the germline V gene, CDR1 is MDHEN and CDR2 is SYDVKM. There are 14 residues in the CDR3. This chain's CDR3 is CASSESPRVSEQYF. CDR3 in DNA: TGTGCCAGCAGTGAAAGCCCCAGGGTGAGCGAGCAGTACTTC.

In this sample, this clonotype turned up a few times. This rearrangement joins TRBV12-3 or TRBV12-4 to TRBJ1-2; no clear D. The ends were cut back, 3 bases at V and 4 bases at J, with 12 bases in the middle. This CDR3 spans 14 amino acids. The CDR3, as DNA: TGTGCCAGCAGTTTGGTGGTCCTTGGCTATGGCTACACCTTC. It yields the protein CASSLVVLGYGYTF.

The sample holds a few counts of this clonotype. This chain links TRBV12-3 or TRBV12-4 with TRBJ1-1; D is perhaps TRBD1 (6 bases). The V end was cut by 6 bases, the J end by 11 bases, with 16 bases between. This CDR3 is built from 12 residues. The CDR3 DNA reads TGTGCCAGCAGCCACCCTACAGGGTTGGCTTTCTTT. Translated, it gives CASSHPTGLAFF.

This clonotype showed up just a few times. This chain links TRBV7-8 with TRBJ2-1, with 9 bases that match TRBD2. Germline V CDR1 and CDR2: SGHVS, FQNEAQ. V gave up 3 bases and J gave up 9 bases; unmatched junction bases: 0. There are 12 residues in the CDR3. CDR3 sequence (DNA): TGTGCCAGCAGCTTTAGCGGGGGTGAGCAGTTCTTC. It encodes CASSFSGGEQFF.

J is TRBJ1-5 and V is TRBV18; TRBD1 matches at 8 bases. The CDR3 totals 15 residues. Germline lookup yields CDR1 KGHSH and CDR2 LQKENI. V shed 2 bases, J shed 4 bases, and the junction held 4 bases outside the gene matches. The CDR3: CASSPTRTGNQPQHF. Here the CDR3 DNA reads TGTGCCAGCTCACCAACCAGGACAGGGAATCAGCCCCAGCATTTT.

This clonotype was counted many times. The gene calls are TRBV6-2 or TRBV6-3 and TRBJ2-3; 7 bases are a match to TRBD1. J lost 0 bases, V lost 6 bases, and 12 bases had no gene match. Germline values: CDR1 MNHEY, CDR2 SVGEGT. CDR3 length: 17 amino acids. CDR3 sequence reads: CASSRRLNRGSTDTQYF. CDR3 nucleotides: TGTGCCAGCAGCCGCCGCTTAAACAGGGGCAGCACAGATACGCAGTATTTT.

There are a few counts of this clonotype. The chain links TRBV10-1 to TRBJ2-7; the D gene is possibly TRBD2 (7 bases). Germline V gives CDR1 WNHNN, CDR2 SYGVQD (reference sequence). This CDR3 contains 15 residues. V lost 2 bases to trimming and J lost 5 bases, with 16 bases between them. This chain's CDR3 is CASSERGGWTDEQYF. The CDR3 DNA reads TGCGCCAGCAGTGAGCGCGGGGGCTGGACCGACGAGCAGTACTTC.

The chain recombines TRBV27 with TRBJ1-6, with a weak D call TRBD1 (6 bases). The CDR3 runs 14 residues. Trimming took 2 bases from V and 9 from J, leaving 11 bases between them. Germline CDR1 is MNHEY and CDR2 is SMNVEV (reference sequence). In DNA form, the CDR3 reads TGTGCCAGCAGTTTAGCTACAGGGTCTTCACCCCTCCACTTT. It is translated as CASSLATGSSPLHF.

The chain links TRBV6-4 to TRBJ2-5; a possible D gene is TRBD2 (6 bases). There are 15 residues in the CDR3. Trimming cost V 3 bases and J 1 base, with 12 bases left between them. Germline CDR1 MRHNA, CDR2 SNTAGT. The CDR3 DNA reads as TGTGCCAGCAGTGAGGGGATGGGGGGCCAAGAGACCCAGTACTTC. It codes for CASSEGMGGQETQYF.

The chain couples TRBV29-1 to TRBJ2-1; either TRBD1 or TRBD2 may fit D (5 bases each). V lost 6 bases to trimming and J lost 5 bases, with 8 bases between them. Per germline, CDR1 SQVTM and CDR2 ANQGSEA. The CDR3 sequence is 11 residues long. In DNA form, the CDR3 reads TGCAGCGTCGGGGACGACAATGAGCAGTTCTTC. It is translated as CSVGDDNEQFF.

The genes are TRBV20-1 and TRBJ1-6; D not resolved. The CDR3 is 15 amino acids. Trimming pared 0 bases from V and 6 bases from J, leaving 12 bases between. The V gene's germline CDR1 is DFQATT and CDR2 SNEGSKA (reference sequence). The CDR3 loop is CSAREHRDFNSPLHF. In DNA, the CDR3 is TGCAGTGCTAGAGAACACCGAGATTTTAATTCACCCCTCCACTTT.

J is TRBJ1-3 and V is TRBV9, with D unresolved. CDR3 length: 16 residues. In germline, CDR1 is SGDLS, CDR2 YYNGEE. V shed 0 bases and J shed 0 bases, with 10 bases lying between them. CDR3 sequence (DNA): TGTGCCAGCAGCGTAGCTGAGGGTTACTCTGGAAACACCATATATTTT. Amino acid sequence: CASSVAEGYSGNTIYF.

This clonotype has a count of ten or more. The chain uses TRBV7-6 and TRBJ2-1; TRBD2 aligns across 8 bases. Losses at the gene ends were 5 bases for V and 4 bases for J; bases not matched to a gene: 10. The CDR3 covers 16 residues. Germline V gene sequence: CDR1 SGHVS, CDR2 FNYEAQ. The chain's CDR3 is CASSPPSGGLYNEQFF. The CDR3 coding sequence is TGTGCCAGCAGCCCTCCCAGCGGGGGACTATACAATGAGCAGTTCTTC.

This clonotype was recorded a few times. This chain uses TRBV28 with TRBJ1-1, with 10 bases identical to TRBD1. CDR3 length: 13 amino acids. After removal of 5 bases from V and 9 bases from J, the junction contained 6 bases not matched to a gene. Germline loops: CDR1 MDHEN, CDR2 SYDVKM. DNA for the CDR3: TGTGCCAGCAGTATACCGGGACAGGGGAAAGCTTTCTTT. Its protein is CASSIPGQGKAFF.

The chain recombines TRBV7-9 with TRBJ1-1; a weak D match, TRBD1 (5 bases). Germline V CDR1 and CDR2: SEHNR, FQNEAQ (reference sequence). V lost 1 base and J lost 0, with 6 bases in between. The CDR3 totals 14 residues. The CDR3 protein is CASSLVTVNTEAFF. DNA for the CDR3: TGTGCCAGCAGCTTAGTGACAGTGAACACTGAAGCTTTCTTT.

This clonotype was counted only a few times. This rearrangement joins TRBV20-1 to TRBJ1-5; D is unclear. From germline, CDR1 is DFQATT and CDR2 SNEGSKA (reference sequence). V gave up 0 bases and J gave up 0 bases, with 6 bases separating them. This CDR3 has 14 amino acids. CDR3: CSARDPYSNQPQHF. CDR3 in DNA: TGCAGTGCTAGAGATCCTTATAGCAATCAGCCCCAGCATTTT.

The V gene is TRBV5-8, the J gene TRBJ2-1; 9 positions agree with TRBD1. With V trimmed by 5 bases and J by 2 bases, 11 bases remained unmatched. The V gene's germline CDR1 is SGHTS and CDR2 YDEGEE. The CDR3 extends over 17 amino acids. DNA for the CDR3: TGTGCCAGCAGTTCAACTTTAACAGGGGGCCCCTACAATGAGCAGTTCTTC. Its translation is CASSSTLTGGPYNEQFF.

The gene calls are TRBV6-2 or TRBV6-3 and TRBJ2-7, with 8 bases lining up with TRBD1. V was pared by 5 bases and J by 2 bases, with 8 bases of the junction left unmatched. Germline CDR1 is MNHEY and CDR2 is SVGEGT. The CDR3 contains 15 residues. For the CDR3, the DNA is TGTGCCAGCAGTCGACAGGGGCCAAGGGCCTACGAGCAGTACGTC. This codes for CASSRQGPRAYEQYV.

This clonotype was detected a few times. This chain links TRBV7-6 with TRBJ2-3, with D possibly TRBD1 on 6 matching bases. Germline CDR1 is SGHVS and CDR2 is FNYEAQ. The CDR3 runs to 15 residues. V lost 5 bases, J lost 3 bases, and 15 bases lay in between. In DNA, the CDR3 is TGTGCCAGCAGCGCCAGTCAGGGGCCGACAGATACGCAGTATTTT. Its translation is CASSASQGPTDTQYF.

In this sample, this clonotype turned up a few times. In DNA, the CDR3 is TGTGCCAGCAAGGACAGCCGCGCAGTTAATGAAAAACTGTTTTTT. Its translation is CASKDSRAVNEKLFF. J is TRBJ1-4 and V is TRBV2, with a tentative D call TRBD1 (6 bases). The ends were cut back, 7 bases at V and 4 bases at J, with 16 bases in the middle. Germline CDR1 reads SNHLY; CDR2 reads FYNNEI. This CDR3 spans 15 amino acids.

Only a few counts were recorded for this clonotype. The chain couples TRBV7-2 to TRBJ2-5; D is perhaps TRBD1 or TRBD2 (5 bases each). V dropped 3 bases and J dropped 5 bases, with 10 bases sitting between them. The CDR3 has 13 residues. Germline CDR1 reads SGHTA; CDR2 reads FQGNSA. CDR3 DNA sequence: TGTGCCAGCAGCTTCTACGGGACGGAGACCCAGTACTTC. It codes for CASSFYGTETQYF.

The genes are TRBV11-3 and TRBJ2-1, with D possibly matching TRBD2 (5 bases). This CDR3 region has 15 residues. From germline, CDR1 is SGHNT and CDR2 YENEEA. Trimming stripped 6 bases from V and 4 bases from J, with 16 bases between. The CDR3 nucleotides read TGTGCCAGCAGTTCTACCGAGGGTATTTACAATGAGCAGTTCTTC. This encodes CASSSTEGIYNEQFF.

This clonotype has at least ten counts. The chain couples TRBV9 to TRBJ1-3; possibly TRBD1 for D (5 bases). CDR1 is SGDLS, CDR2 YYNGEE, per germline. CDR3 length: 17 residues. The V and J ends lost 0 bases and 0 bases respectively, with 13 bases between them. The CDR3 reads CASSVGPDTYSGNTIYF. The DNA for the CDR3 is TGTGCCAGCAGCGTAGGCCCGGACACCTACTCTGGAAACACCATATATTTT.